This entry is about one T cell receptor (beta chain). Its antigen is not known. The CDR3 contains 14 residues. Germline-derived CDR1 and CDR2 are MGHDK and SYGVNS. With 6 bases clipped from V and 1 base from J, the junction kept 3 bases outside the gene matches. PCR involved 60 Vbeta and 13 Jbeta primers. Profiling relied on immunoSEQ multiplex PCR, and the TCRdb table lists in-frame clones only, not all of them. The top ten hold around 15% of the sample, which has some 110,000 clones, approximately 76% seen once. This entry belongs to a study of cytomegalovirus exposure and HLA in healthy donors. Study-level findings and limits: Earlier findings revealed that most TCR beta V segments proved productive either about 90% or about 30% of the time. In vitro, three CMV-associated chains proved specific for CMV antigens. In a later analysis, about 17,000 TCR beta sequences were associated with HLA alleles at 0.05 false discovery rate. A later analysis showed that HLA-associated TCR beta chains had undergone more clonal expansion than equally common others.

Sequenced: PBMCs. The rearrangement joins TRBV25-1 to TRBJ1-5, with 7 bases identical to TRBD1. The clonotype comes from a man in his forties or fifties in good health and CMV-seropositive. CDR3 region: CASSATGSNQPQHF. Written as DNA, the CDR3 is TGTGCCAGCAGCGCGACAGGGAGCAATCAGCCCCAGCATTTT.